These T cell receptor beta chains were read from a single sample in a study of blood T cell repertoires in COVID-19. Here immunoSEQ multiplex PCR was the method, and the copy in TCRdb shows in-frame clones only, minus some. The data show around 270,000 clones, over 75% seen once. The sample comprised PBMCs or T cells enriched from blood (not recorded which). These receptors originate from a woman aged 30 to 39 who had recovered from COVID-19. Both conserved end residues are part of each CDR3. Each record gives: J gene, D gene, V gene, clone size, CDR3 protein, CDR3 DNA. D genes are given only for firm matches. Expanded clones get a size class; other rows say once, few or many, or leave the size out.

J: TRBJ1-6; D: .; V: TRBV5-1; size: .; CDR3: CASSPGGGGSNSPLHF; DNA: TGCGCCAGCAGTCCCGGGGGAGGGGGTAGTAATTCACCCCTCCACTTT
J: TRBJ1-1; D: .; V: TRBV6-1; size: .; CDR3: CASTQNYYNTEAFF; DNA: TGTGCCAGCACCCAGAACTATTATAACACTGAAGCTTTCTTT
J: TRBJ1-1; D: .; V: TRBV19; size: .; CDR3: CATGRWCRLWWWGPNTEAFF; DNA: TGTGCCACAGGGAGGTGGTGTCGATTGTGGTGGTGGGGTCCCAACACTGAAGCTTTCTTT
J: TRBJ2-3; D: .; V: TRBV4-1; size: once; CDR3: CASSRTTGQGGTDTQYF; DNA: TGCGCCAGCAGCCGAACTACCGGCCAGGGCGGCACAGATACGCAGTATTTT
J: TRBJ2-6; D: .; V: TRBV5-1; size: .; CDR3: CASSSTQGASGANVLTF; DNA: TGCGCCAGCAGCTCCACACAGGGAGCTTCTGGGGCCAACGTCCTGACTTTC
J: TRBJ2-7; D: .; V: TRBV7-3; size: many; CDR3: CASSPPSYEQYF; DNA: TGTGCCAGCAGCCCTCCTTCCTATGAGCAGTACTTC
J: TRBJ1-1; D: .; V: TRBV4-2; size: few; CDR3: CASSQGDSIMRLNTEAFF; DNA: TGTGCCAGCAGCCAAGGCGACTCGATAATGAGGTTGAACACTGAAGCTTTCTTT
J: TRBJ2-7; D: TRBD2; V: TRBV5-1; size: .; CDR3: CASSFGLAGLSYEQYF; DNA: TGCGCCAGCAGCTTCGGCCTAGCGGGTCTCTCCTACGAGCAGTACTTC
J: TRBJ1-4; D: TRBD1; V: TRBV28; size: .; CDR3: CASSIRQGASARFNEKLFF; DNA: TGTGCCAGCAGTATTCGACAGGGGGCCAGCGCCCGATTTAATGAAAAACTGTTTTTT
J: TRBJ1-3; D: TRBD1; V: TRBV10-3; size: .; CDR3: CAISRHGTVSGNTIYF; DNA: TGTGCCATCAGTCGACATGGGACAGTCTCTGGAAACACCATATATTTT
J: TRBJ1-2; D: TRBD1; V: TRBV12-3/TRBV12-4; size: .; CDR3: CASRTGGGGYTF; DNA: TGTGCCAGCAGGACAGGGGGAGGAGGCTACACCTTC
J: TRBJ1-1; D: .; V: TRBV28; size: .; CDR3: CASIDGYMNTEAFF; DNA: TGTGCCAGCATCGACGGGTACATGAACACTGAAGCTTTCTTT
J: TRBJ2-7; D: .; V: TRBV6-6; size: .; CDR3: CASRTGSSYEQYF; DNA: TGTGCCAGCAGGACGGGGAGCTCCTACGAGCAGTACTTC
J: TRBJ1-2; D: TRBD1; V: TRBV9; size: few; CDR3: CASSALATGNYGYTF; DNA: TGTGCCAGCAGCGCTTTAGCGACAGGGAACTATGGCTACACCTTC
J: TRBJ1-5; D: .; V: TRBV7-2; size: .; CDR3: CASSREHQPQHF; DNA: TGTGCCAGCAGCAGAGAACATCAGCCCCAGCATTTT
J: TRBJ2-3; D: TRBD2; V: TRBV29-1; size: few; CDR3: CSVELADTDTQYF; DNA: TGCAGCGTTGAACTAGCGGACACAGATACGCAGTATTTT
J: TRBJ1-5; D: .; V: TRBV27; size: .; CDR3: CASSTLGPSGGPQHF; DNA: TGTGCCAGCAGTACGTTGGGGCCGTCCGGGGGGCCCCAGCATTTT
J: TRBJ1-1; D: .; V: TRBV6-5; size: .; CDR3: CASMRTALNTEAFF; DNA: TGTGCCAGCATGCGGACAGCCCTGAACACTGAAGCTTTCTTT
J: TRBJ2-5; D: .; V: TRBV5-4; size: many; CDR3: CASSIQETQYF; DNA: TGTGCCAGCAGCATACAAGAGACCCAGTACTTC
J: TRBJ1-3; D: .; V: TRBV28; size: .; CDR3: CASRAAPGNTIYF; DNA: TGTGCCAGCAGGGCGGCCCCTGGAAACACCATATATTTT